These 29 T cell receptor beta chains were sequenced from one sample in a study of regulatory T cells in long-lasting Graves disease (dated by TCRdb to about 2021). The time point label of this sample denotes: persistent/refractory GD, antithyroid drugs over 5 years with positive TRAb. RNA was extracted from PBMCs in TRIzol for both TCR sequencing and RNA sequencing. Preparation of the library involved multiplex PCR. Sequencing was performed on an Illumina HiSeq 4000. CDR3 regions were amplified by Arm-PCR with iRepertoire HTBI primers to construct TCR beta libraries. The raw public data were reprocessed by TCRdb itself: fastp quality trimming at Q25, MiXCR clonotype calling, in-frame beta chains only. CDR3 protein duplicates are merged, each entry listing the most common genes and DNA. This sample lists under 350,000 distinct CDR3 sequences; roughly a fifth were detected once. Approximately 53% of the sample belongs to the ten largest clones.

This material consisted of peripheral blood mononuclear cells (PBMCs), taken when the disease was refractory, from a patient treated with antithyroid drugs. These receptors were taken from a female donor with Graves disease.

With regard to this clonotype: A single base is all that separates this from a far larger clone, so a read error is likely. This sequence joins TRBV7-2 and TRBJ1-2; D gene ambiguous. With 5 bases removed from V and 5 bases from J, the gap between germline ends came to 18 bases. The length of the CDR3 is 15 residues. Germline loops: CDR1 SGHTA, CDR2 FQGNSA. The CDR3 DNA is TGTGCCAGCAGCCCTGCGCGGTCAACGTCGTATGGCTACACCTTC. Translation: CASSPARSTSYGYTF.

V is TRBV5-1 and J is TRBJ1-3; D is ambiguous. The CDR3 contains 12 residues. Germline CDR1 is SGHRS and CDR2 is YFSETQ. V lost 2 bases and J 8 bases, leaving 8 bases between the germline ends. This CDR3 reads CASSLLVDTIYF. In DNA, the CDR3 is TGCGCCAGCAGCTTACTGGTTGACACCATATATTTT.

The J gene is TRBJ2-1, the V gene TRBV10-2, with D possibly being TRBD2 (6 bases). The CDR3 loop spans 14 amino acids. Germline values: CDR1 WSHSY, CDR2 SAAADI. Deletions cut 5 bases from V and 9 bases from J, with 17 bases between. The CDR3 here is CASSQQAVGGEQFF. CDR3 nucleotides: TGCGCCAGCAGTCAGCAGGCCGTGGGGGGTGAGCAGTTCTTC.

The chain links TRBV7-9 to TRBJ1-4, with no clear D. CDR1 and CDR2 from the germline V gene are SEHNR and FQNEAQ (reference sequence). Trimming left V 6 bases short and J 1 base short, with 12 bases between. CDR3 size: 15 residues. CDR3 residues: CASSFSYVTNEKLFF. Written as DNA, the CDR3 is TGTGCCAGCAGTTTCTCCTACGTAACTAATGAAAAACTGTTTTTT. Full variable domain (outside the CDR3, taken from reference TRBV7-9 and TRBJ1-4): DTGVSQNPRHKITKRGQNVTFRCDPISEHNRLYWYRQTLGQGPEFLTYFQNEAQLEKSRLLSDRFSAERPKGSFSTLEIQRTEQGDSAMYLCASSFSYVTNEKLFFGSGTQLSVL.

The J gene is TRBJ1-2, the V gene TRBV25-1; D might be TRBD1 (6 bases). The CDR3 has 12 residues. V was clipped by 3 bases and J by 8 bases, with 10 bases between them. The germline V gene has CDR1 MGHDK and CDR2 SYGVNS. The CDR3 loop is CASSDKGDGYTF. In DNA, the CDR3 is TGTGCCAGCAGTGATAAGGGGGACGGCTACACCTTC.

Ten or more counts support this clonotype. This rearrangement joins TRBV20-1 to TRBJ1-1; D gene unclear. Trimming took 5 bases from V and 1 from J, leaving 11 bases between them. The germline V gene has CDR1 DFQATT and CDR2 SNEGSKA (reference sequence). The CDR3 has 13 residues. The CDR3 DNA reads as TGCAGTGCTCCGGGCCTCCAGAACACTGAAGCTTTCTTT. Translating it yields CSAPGLQNTEAFF.

In nucleotides, the CDR3 is TGTGCCAGCAGGACACAGGGGGCCCTGGGGGAGCAGTACTTC. Its protein is CASRTQGALGEQYF. The chain recombines TRBV27 with TRBJ2-7, with 9 positions matching TRBD1. The CDR3 extends over 14 amino acids. Per germline, CDR1 MNHEY and CDR2 SMNVEV (reference sequence). With V trimmed by 6 bases and J by 7 bases, 10 bases remained unmatched.

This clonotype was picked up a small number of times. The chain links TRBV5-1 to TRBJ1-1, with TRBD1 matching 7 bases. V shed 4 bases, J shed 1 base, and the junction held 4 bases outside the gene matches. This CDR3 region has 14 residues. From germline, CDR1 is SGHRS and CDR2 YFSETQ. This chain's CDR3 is CASSTGTENTEAFF. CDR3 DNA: TGCGCCAGCAGCACGGGGACAGAGAACACTGAAGCTTTCTTT.

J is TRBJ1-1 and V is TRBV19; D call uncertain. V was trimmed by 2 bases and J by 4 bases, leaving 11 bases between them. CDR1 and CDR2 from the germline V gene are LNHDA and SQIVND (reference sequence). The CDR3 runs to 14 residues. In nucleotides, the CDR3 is TGTGCCAGTAGTATAAGCGGACGCAGCACTGAAGCTTTCTTT. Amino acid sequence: CASSISGRSTEAFF.

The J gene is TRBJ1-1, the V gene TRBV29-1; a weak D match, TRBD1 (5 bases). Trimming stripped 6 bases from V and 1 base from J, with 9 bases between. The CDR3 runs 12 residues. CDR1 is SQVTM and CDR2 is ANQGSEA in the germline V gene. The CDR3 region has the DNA TGCAGCGTCTTCACAGGGAACACTGAAGCTTTCTTT. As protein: CSVFTGNTEAFF.

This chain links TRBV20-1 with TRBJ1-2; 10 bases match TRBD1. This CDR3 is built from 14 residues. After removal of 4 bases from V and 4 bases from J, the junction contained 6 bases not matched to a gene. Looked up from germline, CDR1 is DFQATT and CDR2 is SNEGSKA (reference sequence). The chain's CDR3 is CSATGTGAFYGYTF. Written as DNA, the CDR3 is TGCAGTGCTACCGGGACAGGGGCCTTCTATGGCTACACCTTC.

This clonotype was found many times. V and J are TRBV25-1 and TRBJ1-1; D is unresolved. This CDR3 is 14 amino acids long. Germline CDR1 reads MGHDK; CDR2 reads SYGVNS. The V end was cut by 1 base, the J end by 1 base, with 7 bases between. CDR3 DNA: TGTGCCAGCAGTGAATTGGGTAAGAACACTGAAGCTTTCTTT. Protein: CASSELGKNTEAFF.

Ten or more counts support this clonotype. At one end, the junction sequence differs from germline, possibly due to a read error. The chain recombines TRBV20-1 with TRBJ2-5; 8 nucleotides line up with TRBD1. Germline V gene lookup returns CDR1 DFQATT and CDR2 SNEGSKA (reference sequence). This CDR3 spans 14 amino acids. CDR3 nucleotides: TGCAGTGCCCCAGGACAGGGACGGCAAGAAACCCAGTACTTC. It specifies CSAPGQGRQETQYF.

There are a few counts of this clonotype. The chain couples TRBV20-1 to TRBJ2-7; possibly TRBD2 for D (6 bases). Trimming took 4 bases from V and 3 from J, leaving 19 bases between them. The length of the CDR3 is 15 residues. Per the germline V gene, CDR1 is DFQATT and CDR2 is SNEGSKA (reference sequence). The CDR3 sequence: CSATPKPEGGYEQYF. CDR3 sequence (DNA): TGCAGTGCTACCCCTAAACCTGAGGGAGGCTACGAGCAGTACTTC.

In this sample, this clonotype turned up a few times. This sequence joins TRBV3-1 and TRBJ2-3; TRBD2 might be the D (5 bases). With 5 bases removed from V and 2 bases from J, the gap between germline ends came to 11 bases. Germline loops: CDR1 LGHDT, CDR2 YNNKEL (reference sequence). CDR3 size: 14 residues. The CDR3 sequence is CASSDQRTTDTQYF. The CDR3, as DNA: TGTGCCAGCAGCGATCAGCGGACCACAGATACGCAGTATTTT.

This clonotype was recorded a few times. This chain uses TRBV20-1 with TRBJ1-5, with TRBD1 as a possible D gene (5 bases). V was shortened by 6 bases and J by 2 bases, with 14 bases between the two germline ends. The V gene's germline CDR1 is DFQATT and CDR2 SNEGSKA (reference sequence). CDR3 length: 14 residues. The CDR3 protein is CSAHDGRGNQPQHF. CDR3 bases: TGCAGTGCCCACGACGGCAGGGGCAATCAGCCCCAGCATTTT.

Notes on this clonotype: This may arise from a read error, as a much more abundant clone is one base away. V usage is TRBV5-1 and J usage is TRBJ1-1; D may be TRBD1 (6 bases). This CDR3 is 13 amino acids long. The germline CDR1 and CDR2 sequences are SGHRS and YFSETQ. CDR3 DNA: TGCGCCAGCACCGGGGGCACGAACACTGAAGCTCTCTTT. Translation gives CASTGGTNTEALF.

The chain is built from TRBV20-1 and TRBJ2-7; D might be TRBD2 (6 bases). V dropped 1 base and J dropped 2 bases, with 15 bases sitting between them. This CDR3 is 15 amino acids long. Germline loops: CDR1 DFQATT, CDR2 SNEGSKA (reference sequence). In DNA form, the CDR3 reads TGCAGTGCTAGAGCTCTAAGCGGGCTTACCTACGAGCAGTACTTC. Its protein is CSARALSGLTYEQYF.

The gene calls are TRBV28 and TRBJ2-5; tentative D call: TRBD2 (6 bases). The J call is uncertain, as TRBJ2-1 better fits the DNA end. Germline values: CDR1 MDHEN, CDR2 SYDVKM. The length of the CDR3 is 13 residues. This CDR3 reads CASNSAGWNEQFF. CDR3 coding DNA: TGTGCCAGCAATTCAGCGGGTTGGAATGAGCAGTTCTTC.

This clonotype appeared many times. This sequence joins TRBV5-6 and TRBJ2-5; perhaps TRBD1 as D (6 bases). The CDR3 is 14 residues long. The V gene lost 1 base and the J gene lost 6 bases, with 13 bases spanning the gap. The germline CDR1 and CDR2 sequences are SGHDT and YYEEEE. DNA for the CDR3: TGTGCCAGCAGCTTGTCTTGGGGGCTTCAGACCCAGTACTTC. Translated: CASSLSWGLQTQYF. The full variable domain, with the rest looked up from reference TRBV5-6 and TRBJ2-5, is DAGVTQSPTHLIKTRGQQVTLRCSPKSGHDTVSWYQQALGQGPQFIFQYYEEEERQRGNFPDRFSGHQFPNYSSELNVNALLLGDSALYLCASSLSWGLQTQYFGPGTRLLVL.

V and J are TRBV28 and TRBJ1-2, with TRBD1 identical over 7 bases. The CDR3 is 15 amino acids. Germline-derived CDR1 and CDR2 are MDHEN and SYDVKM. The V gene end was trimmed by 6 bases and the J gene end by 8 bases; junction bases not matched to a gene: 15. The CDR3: CASSRTLDRRRGYTF. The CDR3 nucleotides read TGTGCCAGCAGCCGAACCTTGGACAGGCGTAGAGGCTACACCTTC.

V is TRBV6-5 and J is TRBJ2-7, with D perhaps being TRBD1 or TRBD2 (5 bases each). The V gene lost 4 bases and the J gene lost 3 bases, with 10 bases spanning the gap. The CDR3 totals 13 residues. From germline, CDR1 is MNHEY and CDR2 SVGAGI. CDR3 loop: CASSSPGRYEQYF. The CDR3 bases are TGTGCCAGCAGTTCACCGGGGCGCTACGAGCAGTACTTC.

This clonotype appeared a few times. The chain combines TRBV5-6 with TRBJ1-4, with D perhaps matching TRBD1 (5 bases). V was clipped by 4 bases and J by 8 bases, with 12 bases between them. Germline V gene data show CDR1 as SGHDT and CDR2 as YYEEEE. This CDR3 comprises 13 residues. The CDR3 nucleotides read TGTGCCAGCAGCCAACAGGCGGGGGAAAAACTGTTTTTT. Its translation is CASSQQAGEKLFF.

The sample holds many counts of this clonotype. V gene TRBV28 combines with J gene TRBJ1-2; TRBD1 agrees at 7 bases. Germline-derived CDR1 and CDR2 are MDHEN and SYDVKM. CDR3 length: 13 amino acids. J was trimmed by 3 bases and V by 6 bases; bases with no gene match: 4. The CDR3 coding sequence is TGTGCCAGCAGCAGCGGGACAGACTATGGCTACACCTTC. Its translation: CASSSGTDYGYTF.

CDR3 loop: CASSLAAQGLYEQYF. In nucleotides, the CDR3 is TGTGCCAGCAGCTTAGCGGCGCAGGGACTCTACGAGCAGTACTTC. The V gene is TRBV7-2, the J gene TRBJ2-7; D perhaps matches TRBD2 (6 bases). The germline V gene encodes CDR1 SGHTA and CDR2 FQGNSA. Trimming shortened V by 0 bases and J by 3 bases, and 12 bases separated the two germline ends. This CDR3 comprises 15 residues.

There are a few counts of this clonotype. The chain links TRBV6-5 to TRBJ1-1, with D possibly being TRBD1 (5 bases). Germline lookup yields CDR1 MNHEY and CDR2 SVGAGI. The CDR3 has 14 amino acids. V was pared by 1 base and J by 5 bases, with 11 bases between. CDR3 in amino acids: CASSYFGAGTEAFF. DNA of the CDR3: TGTGCCAGCAGTTACTTTGGGGCTGGTACTGAAGCTTTCTTT.

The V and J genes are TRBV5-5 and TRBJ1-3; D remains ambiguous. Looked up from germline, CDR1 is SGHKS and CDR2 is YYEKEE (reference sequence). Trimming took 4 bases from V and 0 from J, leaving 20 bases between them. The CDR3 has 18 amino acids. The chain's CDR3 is CASSPDQEPIYSGNTIYF. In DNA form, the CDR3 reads TGTGCCAGCAGCCCCGACCAGGAACCGATATACTCTGGAAACACCATATATTTT.

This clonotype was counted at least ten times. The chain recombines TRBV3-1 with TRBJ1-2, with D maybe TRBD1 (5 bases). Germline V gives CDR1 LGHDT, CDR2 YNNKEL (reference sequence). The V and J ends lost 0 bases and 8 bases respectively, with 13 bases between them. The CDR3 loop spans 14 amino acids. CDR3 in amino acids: CASSQDLLRGGYTF. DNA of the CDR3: TGTGCCAGCAGCCAAGATCTGCTGCGGGGCGGCTACACCTTC.

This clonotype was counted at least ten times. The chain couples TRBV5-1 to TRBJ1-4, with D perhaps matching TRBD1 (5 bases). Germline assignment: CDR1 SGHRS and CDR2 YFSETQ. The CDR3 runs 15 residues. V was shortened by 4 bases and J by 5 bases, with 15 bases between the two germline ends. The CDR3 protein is CASSTHRQPNEKLFF. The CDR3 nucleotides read TGCGCCAGCAGCACCCATAGACAGCCCAATGAAAAACTGTTTTTT.